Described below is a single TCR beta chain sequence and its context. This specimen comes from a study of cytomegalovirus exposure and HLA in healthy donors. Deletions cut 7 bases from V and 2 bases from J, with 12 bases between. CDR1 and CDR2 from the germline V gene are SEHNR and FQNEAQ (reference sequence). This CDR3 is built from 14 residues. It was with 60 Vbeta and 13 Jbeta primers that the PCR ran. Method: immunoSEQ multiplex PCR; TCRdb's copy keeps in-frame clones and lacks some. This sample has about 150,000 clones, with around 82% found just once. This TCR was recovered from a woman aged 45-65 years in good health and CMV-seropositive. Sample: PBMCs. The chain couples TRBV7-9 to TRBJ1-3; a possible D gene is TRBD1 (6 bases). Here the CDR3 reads CASTAAGAGNTIYF. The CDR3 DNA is TGTGCCAGCACTGCCGCAGGGGCTGGAAACACCATATATTTT.